This T cell receptor (beta chain) was found in a study of T-cell memory formation after mild COVID-19. Using constant-segment primers, 5'RACE produced TCR alpha and TCR beta cDNA libraries carrying sample barcodes and UMIs. Each CDR3 protein gets one entry after TCRdb re-called the 5' RACE reads with MiXCR. Among about 350,000 distinct CDR3 sequences listed, 28% were seen once. A single count supports this clonotype. The sequencing sample was made of PBMCs or a T cell subset sorted from them (not recorded which). The receptor was derived from an adult woman who had mild COVID-19 (a few samples of this study predate the infection). Cell type and time point are not known.

The CDR3: CASSHGRYNEQFF. The CDR3 DNA sequence: TGTGCCAGCAGCCACGGACGGTACAATGAGCAGTTCTTC. The chain joins TRBV14 to TRBJ2-1, with unresolved D. Deletions cut 3 bases from V and 4 bases from J, with 7 bases between. In germline, CDR1 is SGHDN, CDR2 FVKESK. The CDR3 has 13 residues.